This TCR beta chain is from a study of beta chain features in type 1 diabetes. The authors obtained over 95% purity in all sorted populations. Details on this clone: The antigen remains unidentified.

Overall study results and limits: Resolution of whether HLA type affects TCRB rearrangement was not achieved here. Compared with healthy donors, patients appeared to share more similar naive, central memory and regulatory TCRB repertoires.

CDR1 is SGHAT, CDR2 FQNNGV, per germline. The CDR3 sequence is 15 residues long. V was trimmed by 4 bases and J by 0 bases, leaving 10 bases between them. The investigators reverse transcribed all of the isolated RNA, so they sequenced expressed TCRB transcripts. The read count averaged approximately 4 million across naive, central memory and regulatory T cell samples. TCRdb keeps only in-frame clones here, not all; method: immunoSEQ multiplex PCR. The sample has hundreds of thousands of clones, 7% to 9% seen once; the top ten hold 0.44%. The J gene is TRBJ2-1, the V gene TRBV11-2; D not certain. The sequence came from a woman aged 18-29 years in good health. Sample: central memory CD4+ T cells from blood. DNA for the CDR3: TGTGCCAGCAGCTCGTTGACAATCTCCTACAATGAGCAGTTCTTC. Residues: CASSSLTISYNEQFF.